The entry that follows covers one T cell receptor beta chain sequence. Its antigen is currently unknown. This CDR3 has 17 amino acids. The V end lost 8 bases, the J end lost 3 bases, and 22 bases lay between the germline ends. The germline CDR1 and CDR2 sequences are MDHEN and SYDVKM. The data derive from a study of identical twins. Study-level points and caveats: Monozygotic twins shared more out-of-frame TCR alpha than recombination models predicted.

Via MiXCR, TCRdb re-called the 5' RACE reads, giving one row per CDR3 protein. The sample includes some 900,000 distinct CDR3 sequences, roughly an eighth of them seen just once. A further study also used this sample, focusing on yellow fever vaccine responses in identical twins.

This sequence joins TRBV28 and TRBJ2-2; D perhaps matches TRBD1 (6 bases). This sequence was found in a woman younger than 35 in good health. The source material was PBMCs. The CDR3 reads CASRGKTGHRYTGELFF. The CDR3 nucleotides read TGTGCCAGCCGAGGGAAGACGGGACATCGATACACCGGGGAGCTGTTTTTT.